The clone carrying this TCR beta chain turned up a few times. Antigen specificity is unknown. Germline loops: CDR1 WNHNN, CDR2 SYGVQD (reference sequence). The CDR3 is made up of 14 amino acids. Trimming removed 3 bases from V and 5 bases from J; junction bases left unmatched: 3. The sample is drawn from a study of cytomegalovirus exposure and HLA in healthy donors. Overall study: As released early, the data held 80 million to 90 million unique TCRs from HLA-typed donors. Study observations and caveats: Data from an earlier analysis indicated that most TCR beta V segments were productive either about 87% or about 30% of the time. Later work found that TCR association rates differed between HLA loci; DRB1 had the most and HLA-C the fewest.

The study ran its PCR with 60 Vbeta and 13 Jbeta primers. Assay used: immunoSEQ multiplex PCR; TCRdb lists only in-frame clones, some missing. The sample lists 150,000 to 200,000 clones, around 68% occurring once. The chain combines TRBV10-1 with TRBJ2-3; 9 bases line up with TRBD1. This receptor was obtained from a girl aged 5-17 years in good health and CMV-seronegative. The sample taken for sequencing was PBMCs. The CDR3 protein is CASSDRDREDTQYF. The CDR3 DNA reads TGCGCCAGCAGTGATAGGGACAGGGAAGATACGCAGTATTTT.